Below, 26 T cell receptor beta chains from the same sample are listed, as sequenced in a study of radiation and T cells in renal cell carcinoma. Time point here: blood 4 weeks post-SBRT, at nephrectomy. The sample's treatment: 15 Gy SBRT to primary tumor, nephrectomy 4 weeks later. The data were produced by immunoSEQ multiplex PCR, yet TCRdb's version contains in-frame clones alone and is incomplete. The repertoire holds approximately 65,000 clones, with 70% to 80% as singletons. This specimen consisted of blood, obtained from a patient whose treatment included radiotherapy and nephrectomy. The receptors come from a man in his 60s with renal cell carcinoma.

The chain joins TRBV9 to TRBJ2-1; D ambiguous. V gave up 4 bases and J gave up 9 bases, with 17 bases separating them. The length of the CDR3 is 14 residues. CDR1 and CDR2 (germline): SGDLS, YYNGEE. CDR3 region: CASSPRAHSGEQFF. CDR3 DNA: TGTGCCAGCAGCCCCCGAGCCCATTCGGGTGAGCAGTTCTTC.

The J gene is TRBJ1-5, the V gene TRBV18; D may be TRBD1 (5 bases). CDR1 and CDR2 from the germline V gene are KGHSH and LQKENI. The CDR3 loop spans 15 amino acids. V was cut by 5 bases and J by 6 bases, with 17 bases left in between. Written as DNA, the CDR3 is TGTGCCAGCTCATCGGATCAGGGTTCTGGTCAGCCCCAGCATTTT. It encodes CASSSDQGSGQPQHF.

The gene calls are TRBV6-1 and TRBJ2-7, with a tentative D call TRBD2 (5 bases). The CDR3 runs 11 residues. Per the germline V gene, CDR1 is MNHNS and CDR2 is SASEGT. Trimming pared 6 bases from V and 5 bases from J, leaving 8 bases between. The CDR3 sequence: CASSRTHEQYV. CDR3 bases: TGTGCCAGCAGCCGGACTCACGAGCAGTACGTC.

The chain combines TRBV11-2 with TRBJ2-1; D could derive from TRBD1 or TRBD2 (5 bases each). The CDR3 totals 13 residues. CDR1 is SGHAT and CDR2 is FQNNGV in the germline V gene. Trimming stripped 4 bases from V and 12 bases from J, with 16 bases between. The DNA of the CDR3 is TGTGCCAGCAGCTCCCGGGACGGCGGAGGGCAGTTCTTC. It translates to CASSSRDGGGQFF.

This chain connects TRBV1 to TRBJ1-6; the table names TRBD1, a call not compared with the DNA. TRBV1 is reported as a pseudogene. The CDR3 runs to 19 residues. The CDR3 loop is CTSSQDDRGLSSYNSPLHF. The CDR3 region has the DNA TGCACCAGCAGCCAAGACGACAGGGGGCTAAGCTCCTATAATTCACCCCTCCACTTT.

The gene calls are TRBV5-1 and TRBJ1-4; a weak D match, TRBD1 (5 bases). The CDR3 consists of 15 residues. Trimming left V 3 bases short and J 7 bases short, with 16 bases between. The germline gives CDR1 SGHRS, CDR2 YFSETQ. The CDR3, as DNA: TGCGCCAGCAGCTCCTCAGGGAGGGAAAGTGAAAAACTGTTTTTT. It is translated as CASSSSGRESEKLFF.

The rearrangement uses TRBV6-6 and TRBJ2-7; D perhaps matches TRBD1 (6 bases). V lost 6 bases and J lost 4, with 10 bases in between. CDR1 is MNHNY, CDR2 SVGAGI, per germline (reference sequence). There are 12 residues in the CDR3. The CDR3 DNA is TGTGCCAGCAGGTCAACAGGGTACGAGCAGTACTTC. This sequence encodes CASRSTGYEQYF.

The chain is built from TRBV12-5 and TRBJ2-5, with D unclear. This CDR3 is 12 amino acids long. Germline lookup yields CDR1 LGHNT and CDR2 FRNRAP. Between the trimmed V and J ends, which lost 2 bases and 4 bases, there was a span of 5 bases. The CDR3 DNA sequence: TGTGCTAGTGGTTTGATGGGAGAGACCCAGTACTTC. As protein: CASGLMGETQYF.

The genes are TRBV6-6 and TRBJ1-1; tentatively, D is TRBD1 (6 bases). Looked up from germline, CDR1 is MNHNY and CDR2 is SVGAGI (reference sequence). The V and J ends lost 9 bases and 4 bases respectively, with 18 bases between them. The CDR3 consists of 14 residues. Here the CDR3 DNA reads TGTGCCAGTATAGTCAGGGGAGGCGGCACTGAAGCTTTCTTT. This codes for CASIVRGGGTEAFF.

The chain combines TRBV7-2 with TRBJ2-5; possibly TRBD1 or TRBD2 for D (5 bases each). CDR1 and CDR2 from the germline V gene are SGHTA and FQGNSA. This CDR3 has 15 amino acids. Trimming stripped 4 bases from V and 1 base from J, with 13 bases between. The CDR3 DNA sequence: TGTGCCAGCAGCTCCCGTGGGACCCCCCAAGAGACCCAGTACTTC. It yields the protein CASSSRGTPQETQYF.

The chain employs TRBV5-4 and TRBJ2-2; a possible D gene is TRBD1 (6 bases). V lost 0 bases to trimming and J lost 3 bases, with 12 bases between them. The CDR3 length is 16 residues. Germline values: CDR1 SGHNT, CDR2 YYREEE (reference sequence). This chain's CDR3 is CASSLGGQGYTGELFF. CDR3 in DNA: TGTGCCAGCAGCTTGGGGGGCCAGGGGTACACCGGGGAGCTGTTTTTT. Full variable domain (rest looked up from reference TRBV5-4 and TRBJ2-2): ETGVTQSPTHLIKTRGQQVTLRCSSQSGHNTVSWYQQALGQGPQFIFQYYREEENGRGNFPPRFSGLQFPNYSSELNVNALELDDSALYLCASSLGGQGYTGELFFGEGSRLTVL.

This sequence joins TRBV6-6 and TRBJ2-3; D gene unclear. CDR1 and CDR2 from the germline V gene are MNHNY and SVGAGI (reference sequence). Trimming shortened V by 3 bases and J by 2 bases, and 9 bases separated the two germline ends. The CDR3 contains 14 residues. This CDR3 reads CASSYGQNTDTQYF. The CDR3 DNA reads TGTGCCAGCAGTTATGGGCAGAACACAGATACGCAGTATTTT.

The chain carries TRBV7-8 and TRBJ2-1, with D possibly matching TRBD2 (6 bases). V was cut by 1 base and J by 1 base, with 11 bases left in between. This CDR3 comprises 16 residues. Germline V gives CDR1 SGHVS, CDR2 FQNEAQ. CDR3 residues: CASSLGGTESYNEQFF. The DNA of the CDR3 is TGTGCCAGCAGCTTAGGCGGGACGGAGTCCTACAATGAGCAGTTCTTC.

The V gene is TRBV20-1, the J gene TRBJ1-2, with 8 nucleotides matching TRBD1. V gave up 7 bases and J gave up 6 bases; unmatched junction bases: 4. The CDR3 is made up of 11 amino acids. The germline V gene encodes CDR1 DFQATT and CDR2 SNEGSKA (reference sequence). For the CDR3, the DNA is TGCAGTGTTACAGGGGGGGATGGCTACACCTTC. Its translation: CSVTGGDGYTF.

The chain has TRBV11-3 and TRBJ2-3; 9 bases map to TRBD2. This CDR3 region has 16 residues. Germline-derived CDR1 and CDR2 are SGHNT and YENEEA. The V and J ends lost 3 bases and 3 bases, in that order; junction bases with no gene match: 7. The CDR3 nucleotides read TGTGCCAGCAGCTTTGGTGCGGGAGGGCTAACAGATACGCAGTATTTT. Its protein product is CASSFGAGGLTDTQYF.

The chain recombines TRBV11-3 with TRBJ2-3; a weak D match, TRBD1 (6 bases). The V and J ends lost 7 bases and 3 bases respectively, with 14 bases between them. Per germline, CDR1 SGHNT and CDR2 YENEEA. The length of the CDR3 is 14 residues. The CDR3 region is CASTAGDGTDTQYF. The CDR3 DNA sequence: TGTGCCAGCACCGCAGGGGATGGGACAGATACGCAGTATTTT.

The chain employs TRBV2 and TRBJ1-6, with D possibly being TRBD1 (6 bases). Germline CDR1 and CDR2: SNHLY and FYNNEI. This CDR3 comprises 16 residues. V was trimmed by 9 bases and J by 4 bases, leaving 19 bases between them. The CDR3 is CARRSTGNSYNSPLHF. The DNA of the CDR3 is TGTGCCAGGCGGTCAACAGGGAATTCTTATAATTCACCCCTCCACTTT.

This clone has just a few counts. This sequence joins TRBV2 and TRBJ1-5; D ambiguous. Looked up from germline, CDR1 is SNHLY and CDR2 is FYNNEI. The CDR3 has 12 amino acids. With 3 bases removed from V and 4 bases from J, the gap between germline ends came to 4 bases. The CDR3 DNA reads as TGTGCCAGCAGTGAGGGGAATCAGCCCCAGCATTTT. This gives the protein CASSEGNQPQHF.

This clone was seen just once. This sequence joins TRBV7-2 and TRBJ2-5; perhaps TRBD1 as D (5 bases). V lost 3 bases and J lost 4, with 12 bases in between. There are 14 residues in the CDR3. Per the germline V gene, CDR1 is SGHTA and CDR2 is FQGNSA. The CDR3 region has the DNA TGTGCCAGCAGCTTGGTGGGGCACGGAGAGACCCAGTACTTC. Translated: CASSLVGHGETQYF.

This clone was counted a few times. The genes are TRBV5-5 and TRBJ2-3; D gene uncertain. Germline V CDR1 and CDR2: SGHKS, YYEKEE (reference sequence). Deletions cut 3 bases from V and 2 bases from J, with 13 bases between. The CDR3 runs to 15 residues. CDR3 nucleotides: TGTGCCAGCAGCTCTTCCATGAGACCCACAGATACGCAGTATTTT. It specifies CASSSSMRPTDTQYF.

The chain is built from TRBV4-3 and TRBJ2-3, with D maybe TRBD2 (6 bases). The CDR3 length is 17 residues. Deletions cut 0 bases from V and 1 base from J, with 14 bases between. In germline, CDR1 is LGHNA, CDR2 YSLEER. The CDR3 DNA sequence: TGCGCCAGCAGCCAAGATAGCGGTCGGAGGGGCACAGATACGCAGTATTTT. The encoded protein is CASSQDSGRRGTDTQYF.

The chain is built from TRBV6-1 and TRBJ2-1, with 8 bases aligning to TRBD1. CDR1 is MNHNS, CDR2 SASEGT, per germline. The CDR3 covers 16 residues. V was pared by 4 bases and J by 3 bases, with 8 bases of the junction left unmatched. This CDR3 is CASSAQPGQVYNEQFF. The CDR3 nucleotides are TGTGCCAGCAGTGCTCAACCGGGACAGGTCTACAATGAGCAGTTCTTC.

The rearrangement links TRBV4-3 to TRBJ1-2; a weak D match, TRBD1 (5 bases). V dropped 0 bases and J dropped 5 bases, with 13 bases sitting between them. The CDR3 length is 15 residues. Germline CDR1 is LGHNA and CDR2 is YSLEER. The CDR3 sequence: CASSQDLGGWYGYTF. In DNA form, the CDR3 reads TGCGCCAGCAGCCAAGACCTGGGGGGATGGTATGGCTACACCTTC.

The V and J genes are TRBV7-2 and TRBJ2-7, with 8 bases lining up with TRBD2. This CDR3 region has 14 residues. Germline CDR1 is SGHTA and CDR2 is FQGNSA. With V trimmed by 6 bases and J by 5 bases, 9 bases remained unmatched. CDR3 region: CASSPGLGADEQYF. CDR3 in DNA: TGTGCCAGCAGTCCGGGACTAGGGGCTGACGAGCAGTACTTC.

J is TRBJ2-2 and V is TRBV6-5, with D possibly TRBD1 on 6 matching bases. CDR3 length: 13 residues. The V end was cut by 7 bases, the J end by 4 bases, with 10 bases between. Germline V gene data show CDR1 as MNHEY and CDR2 as SVGAGI. CDR3 DNA: TGTGCCAGCAACTTCAGGGGCACCGGGGAGCTGTTTTTT. Translated: CASNFRGTGELFF.

This clone is a singleton in its sample. The chain employs TRBV19 and TRBJ1-5; D remains unclear. CDR3 length: 13 amino acids. From germline, CDR1 is LNHDA and CDR2 SQIVND (reference sequence). Trimming took 5 bases from V and 0 from J, leaving 5 bases between them. The CDR3 nucleotides read TGTGCCAGTAGTCCGGATAGCAATCAGCCCCAGCATTTT. Protein product: CASSPDSNQPQHF.